This T cell receptor beta chain was profiled in a study of T cell repertoires in aging, cancer and after chemotherapy. Turning to the study itself: Paired samples before and after chemotherapy came from chronic lymphocytic leukemia patients on fludarabine- or bendamustine-based regimens. Millions of TCR reads were in the whole dataset.

The template was genomic DNA from peripheral blood, not RNA. In its sample, this clonotype ranks as medium-sized. Antigen: not known. TRB rearrangements spanning V, D and J were amplified using mixed TRB-A/B primers. TCRdb reprocessed the multiplex PCR reads via MiXCR and lists one record per CDR3 protein. This table has approximately 4,200 distinct CDR3 sequences, about 20% appearing once. Study results and caveats: Lymphoid organ infiltration in hematological cancer patients may impair thymic emigration or peripheral T cell expansion. Rebound thymic output was suggested by rising median generation probability during chemotherapy in each cancer cohort.

Germline CDR1 SQVTM, CDR2 ANQGSEA. The CDR3 sequence is 12 residues long. The V and J ends lost 3 bases and 6 bases respectively, with 11 bases between them. The TCR comes from a human donor with a blood cancer. The specimen was blood. This chain uses TRBV29-1 with TRBJ1-2; D unresolved. The CDR3 loop reads CSVDHQKDGYTF. DNA of the CDR3: TGCAGCGTTGACCACCAAAAGGATGGCTACACCTTC.